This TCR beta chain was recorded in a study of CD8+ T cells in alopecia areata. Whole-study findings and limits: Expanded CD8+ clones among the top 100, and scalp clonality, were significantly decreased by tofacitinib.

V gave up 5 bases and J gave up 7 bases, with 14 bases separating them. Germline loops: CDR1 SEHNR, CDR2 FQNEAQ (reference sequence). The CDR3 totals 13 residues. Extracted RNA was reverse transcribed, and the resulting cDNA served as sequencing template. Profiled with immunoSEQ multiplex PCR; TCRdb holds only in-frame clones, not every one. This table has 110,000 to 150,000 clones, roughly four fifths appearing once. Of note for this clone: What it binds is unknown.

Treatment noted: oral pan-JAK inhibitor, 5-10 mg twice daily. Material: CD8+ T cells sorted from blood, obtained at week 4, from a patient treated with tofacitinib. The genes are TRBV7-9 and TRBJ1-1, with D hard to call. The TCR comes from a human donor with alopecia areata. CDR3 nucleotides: TGTGCCAGCAGCCCAACGGGGAGAGTTGAAGCTTTCTTT. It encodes CASSPTGRVEAFF.